These 21 T cell receptor beta chains came from one sample sequenced in a study of control samples from healthy donors and cancer patients. Data came from immunoSEQ multiplex PCR; TCRdb stores just in-frame clones and leaves some out. The table shows around 120,000 clones, with roughly 88% occurring only once. Input material: blood. These receptors were taken from a man between 40 and 49 years old in good health.

The chain recombines TRBV6-5 with TRBJ2-7, with D perhaps matching TRBD1 (6 bases). V lost 6 bases and J 2 bases, leaving 11 bases between the germline ends. The CDR3 contains 13 residues. CDR1 and CDR2 (germline): MNHEY, SVGAGI. The CDR3 nucleotides read TGTGCCAGCAGGGACAGCCCTGCCTACGAGCAGTACTTC. Its translation: CASRDSPAYEQYF.

The chain uses TRBV7-2 and TRBJ1-1; D gene ambiguous. Per germline, CDR1 SGHTA and CDR2 FQGNSA. The CDR3 contains 13 residues. V was shortened by 2 bases and J by 1 base, with 5 bases between the two germline ends. Here the CDR3 DNA reads TGTGCCAGCAGCTTACAAGCGAACACTGAAGCTTTCTTT. This codes for CASSLQANTEAFF.

The genes are TRBV6-2 or TRBV6-3 and TRBJ2-5, with D hard to call. This CDR3 has 13 residues. CDR1 MNHEY and CDR2 SVGEGT come from the germline V gene. V was shortened by 1 base and J by 4 bases, with 7 bases between the two germline ends. The CDR3 loop reads CASSYYRSETQYF. In DNA, the CDR3 is TGTGCCAGCAGTTACTACAGATCAGAGACCCAGTACTTC.

The V gene is TRBV7-2, the J gene TRBJ2-1; 9 bases align to TRBD2. From germline, CDR1 is SGHTA and CDR2 FQGNSA. The CDR3 extends over 14 amino acids. V gave up 5 bases and J gave up 7 bases; unmatched junction bases: 6. In DNA, the CDR3 is TGTGCCAGCAGCACAGCGGGGGGTATGAATGAGCAGTTCTTC. Translating it yields CASSTAGGMNEQFF.

This chain uses TRBV4-1 with TRBJ2-1, with 7 positions matching TRBD1. This CDR3 has 15 amino acids. Trimming removed 1 base from V and 5 bases from J; junction bases left unmatched: 5. Germline loops: CDR1 MGHRA, CDR2 YSYEKL. The CDR3 bases are TGCGCCAGCAGCCAAGCCTGGGACAGCCACAATGAGCAGTTCTTC. Residues: CASSQAWDSHNEQFF.

The rearrangement links TRBV27 to TRBJ1-6, with 8 bases fitting TRBD1. Unmatched junction bases numbered 2, after V lost 1 base and J lost 9 bases. The CDR3 has 14 residues. The germline V gene has CDR1 MNHEY and CDR2 SMNVEV (reference sequence). The CDR3 is CASSLWTGTSPLHF. The CDR3 DNA is TGTGCCAGCAGTTTATGGACAGGGACTTCACCCCTCCACTTT.

The chain links TRBV5-1 to TRBJ1-1; D may be TRBD1 (5 bases). CDR3 length: 15 residues. Trimming removed 0 bases from V and 2 bases from J, with 11 bases in between. Germline lookup yields CDR1 SGHRS and CDR2 YFSETQ. This chain's CDR3 is CASSLGGTANTEAFF. As DNA, the CDR3 is TGCGCCAGCAGCTTGGGCGGGACCGCCAACACTGAAGCTTTCTTT.

Only a few counts were recorded for this clone. The chain links TRBV19 to TRBJ1-2; D is ambiguous. The germline V and J ends were trimmed by 1 base and 7 bases, with 16 bases remaining between them. The CDR3 is 15 residues long. CDR1 is LNHDA and CDR2 is SQIVND in the germline V gene (reference sequence). CDR3 bases: TGTGCCAGTAGTATAGGTGGCAGCCCAACGGCTGGCTACACCTTC. Encoded protein: CASSIGGSPTAGYTF. Filled out from reference TRBV19 and TRBJ1-2, the complete variable domain reads DGGITQSPKYLFRKEGQNVTLSCEQNLNHDAMYWYRQDPGQGLRLIYYSQIVNDFQKGDIAEGYSVSREKKESFPLTVTSAQKNPTAFYLCASSIGGSPTAGYTFGSGTRLTVV.

This rearrangement joins TRBV3-1 (or the pseudogene TRBV3-2) to TRBJ2-7, with TRBD2 matching over 14 bases. Germline V lookup: CDR1 LGHDT, CDR2 YNNKEL (reference sequence). V dropped 4 bases and J dropped 11; count of bases not matched to a gene: 1. The CDR3 covers 12 residues. The CDR3 loop reads CASSLGLAGEYF. The CDR3 bases are TGTGCCAGCAGCCTGGGACTAGCGGGGGAGTACTTC.

The chain has TRBV29-1 and TRBJ2-6, with D maybe TRBD2 (6 bases). Trimming shortened V by 4 bases and J by 2 bases, and 9 bases separated the two germline ends. Germline CDR1 reads SQVTM; CDR2 reads ANQGSEA. The CDR3 runs to 14 residues. The CDR3 DNA sequence: TGCAGCGTTGCACCGGGGGCTGGGGCCAACGTCCTGACTTTC. Translation: CSVAPGAGANVLTF.

The J gene is TRBJ1-1, the V gene TRBV7-9; tentative D call: TRBD1 (6 bases). CDR3 length: 14 residues. Germline-derived CDR1 and CDR2 are SEHNR and FQNEAQ (reference sequence). V was clipped by 5 bases and J by 7 bases, with 17 bases between them. CDR3 region: CASSPPGGGGEAFF. The CDR3, as DNA: TGTGCCAGCAGCCCCCCGGGGGGCGGAGGTGAAGCTTTCTTT.

This clone was recorded only once. The V and J genes are TRBV4-2 and TRBJ1-5, with 8 bases aligning to TRBD1. J lost 7 bases, V lost 0 bases, and 5 bases had no gene match. The CDR3 covers 15 residues. Per the germline V gene, CDR1 is LGHNA and CDR2 is YNFKEQ. The CDR3 bases are TGTGCCAGCAGCCAAGAATTGGCAGGGGGCCAGCCCCAGCATTTT. It codes for CASSQELAGGQPQHF.

This rearrangement joins TRBV7-9 to TRBJ1-5; 7 bases map to TRBD1. The CDR3 sequence is 13 residues long. The germline V gene has CDR1 SEHNR and CDR2 FQNEAQ (reference sequence). V lost 5 bases to trimming and J lost 5 bases; unmatched junction nucleotides: 3. CDR3 in DNA: TGTGCCAGCAGCACGGACAGGTATCAGCCCCAGCATTTT. This sequence encodes CASSTDRYQPQHF.

V is TRBV5-1 and J is TRBJ1-1; a possible D gene is TRBD1 (6 bases). V was pared by 0 bases and J by 1 base, with 7 bases between. The CDR3 consists of 14 residues. In germline, CDR1 is SGHRS, CDR2 YFSETQ. The CDR3 here is CASSLGGGNTEAFF. The CDR3 DNA is TGCGCCAGCAGCTTGGGAGGGGGGAACACTGAAGCTTTCTTT.

The V call is TRBV7-9, the J call TRBJ2-7, with 9 bases fitting TRBD1. V lost 5 bases and J lost 2; bases outside the gene matches: 7. The V gene's germline CDR1 is SEHNR and CDR2 FQNEAQ (reference sequence). The CDR3 totals 15 residues. Here the CDR3 DNA reads TGTGCCAGCAGCCCAGGGACAGGGTCCGCCTACGAGCAGTACTTC. Its translation is CASSPGTGSAYEQYF.

The chain recombines TRBV6-2 or TRBV6-3 with TRBJ2-1; 7 positions agree with TRBD2. Germline CDR1 reads MNHEY; CDR2 reads SVGEGT. CDR3 size: 17 residues. Trimming took 2 bases from V and 1 from J; bases not matched to a gene: 8. CDR3 DNA: TGTGCCAGCAGTTACACCGAGCGGGGCTTATCCTACAATGAGCAGTTCTTC. Translation: CASSYTERGLSYNEQFF.

The rearrangement uses TRBV11-3 and TRBJ1-1; 9 bases are a match to TRBD1. The CDR3 is 14 residues long. The J segment lost 5 bases and the V segment lost 3 bases, leaving 4 bases of the junction unmatched. CDR1 and CDR2 (germline): SGHNT, YENEEA. The chain's CDR3 is CASSLTGTGTEAFF. In DNA form, the CDR3 reads TGTGCCAGCAGCTTGACCGGGACAGGGACTGAAGCTTTCTTT. Using reference TRBV11-3 and TRBJ1-1 for the parts outside the CDR3, the full variable domain is EAGVVQSPRYKIIEKKQPVAFWCNPISGHNTLYWYLQNLGQGPELLIRYENEEAVDDSQLPKDRFSAERLKGVDSTLKIQPAELGDSAVYLCASSLTGTGTEAFFGQGTRLTVV.

V and J are TRBV12-3 or TRBV12-4 and TRBJ1-2; D is possibly TRBD1 (5 bases). This CDR3 region has 12 residues. The V gene lost 6 bases and the J gene lost 5 bases, with 10 bases spanning the gap. CDR3 DNA sequence: TGTGCCAGCAGCTTGGGGCCTTATGGCTACACCTTC. Translating it yields CASSLGPYGYTF.

The chain's CDR3 is CASSPLAGVNEQFF. CDR3 nucleotide sequence: TGTGCCAGCTCACCATTGGCGGGGGTGAATGAGCAGTTCTTC. V is TRBV18 and J is TRBJ2-1; TRBD2 matches 7 bases. The V segment lost 2 bases and the J segment 7 bases; nucleotides outside the gene matches: 5. Germline V gene lookup returns CDR1 KGHSH and CDR2 LQKENI. This CDR3 is built from 14 residues.

V gene TRBV6-1 combines with J gene TRBJ1-2; D is unresolved. CDR1 is MNHNS, CDR2 SASEGT, per germline. This CDR3 region has 13 residues. The V end lost 3 bases, the J end lost 5 bases, and 10 bases lay between the germline ends. The CDR3 nucleotides read TGTGCCAGCAGTGAGGTAGTCGCATATGGCTACACCTTC. Encoded protein: CASSEVVAYGYTF.

This chain links TRBV7-7 with TRBJ2-2; 8 bases are shared with TRBD2. The CDR3 covers 15 residues. Trimming removed 6 bases from V and 2 bases from J; junction bases left unmatched: 5. Germline V CDR1 and CDR2: SSHAT, FNYEAQ (reference sequence). The CDR3 spells CASRTGGPNTGELFF. CDR3 DNA sequence: TGTGCCAGCAGGACGGGGGGGCCTAACACCGGGGAGCTGTTTTTT.